This TCR beta chain was identified in a study of blood T cells in healthy people across ages. Study outcomes and limitations: With donor CMV status unknown, expanded clonotype changes were possibly confounded. In long-lived donors, naive CD4+ cell counts and diversity exceeded those of aged donors. Among T cells, TCR beta diversity per million cells dropped roughly linearly as age rose.

For the second PCR, which ran for 7 to 11 cycles, a sample-barcoded 5' primer and a J-beta primer mix were used. CDR3-containing paired-end reads numbered at least 2.5 million in each sample. In TCRdb, the 5' RACE reads were re-called with MiXCR into one record per CDR3 protein. The repertoire holds 870,000 or so distinct CDR3 sequences, under 30% seen once, with roughly 17% in the top ten. Regarding this clonotype: Its antigen remains unidentified.

The CDR3 extends over 16 amino acids. V shed 1 base, J shed 5 bases, and the junction held 4 bases outside the gene matches. Per the germline V gene, CDR1 is LGHNA and CDR2 is YSLEER. The TCR was taken from a woman aged 80 or older in good health. Input material: blood. The rearrangement joins TRBV4-3 to TRBJ1-6; TRBD1 aligns across 8 bases. This CDR3 is CASSQGTGGDNSPLHF. The CDR3 nucleotides read TGCGCCAGCAGCCAAGGTACAGGGGGTGATAATTCACCCCTCCACTTT.